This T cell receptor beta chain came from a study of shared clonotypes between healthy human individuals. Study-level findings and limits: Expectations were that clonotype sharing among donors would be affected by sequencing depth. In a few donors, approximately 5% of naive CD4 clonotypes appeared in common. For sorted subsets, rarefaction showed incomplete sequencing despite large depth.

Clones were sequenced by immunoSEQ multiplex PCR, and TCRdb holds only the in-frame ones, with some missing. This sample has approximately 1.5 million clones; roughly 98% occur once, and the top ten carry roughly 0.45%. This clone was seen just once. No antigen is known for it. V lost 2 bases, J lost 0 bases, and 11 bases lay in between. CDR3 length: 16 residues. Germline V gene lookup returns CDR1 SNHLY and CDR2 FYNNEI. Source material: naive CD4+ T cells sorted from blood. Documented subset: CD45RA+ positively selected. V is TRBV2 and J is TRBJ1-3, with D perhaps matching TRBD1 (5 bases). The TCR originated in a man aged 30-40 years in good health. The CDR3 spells CASSETGLPSGNTIYF. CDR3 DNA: TGTGCCAGCAGTGAAACAGGATTACCCTCTGGAAACACCATATATTTT.